The 24 T cell receptor beta chains given below trace back to one sample, sequenced in a study of blood T cell repertoires in COVID-19. TCRdb's table, derived via immunoSEQ multiplex PCR, lists solely in-frame clones and lacks some. Of about 300,000 clones listed, roughly 86% were seen once; the top ten hold 1.5% to 2%. The sequencing sample was made of peripheral blood. All receptors derive from a woman in her forties or fifties with acute or convalescent COVID-19.

This clone occurred once. The chain couples TRBV19 to TRBJ1-5; D is undetermined. The germline V gene has CDR1 LNHDA and CDR2 SQIVND (reference sequence). This CDR3 is 15 amino acids long. Trimming removed 3 bases from V and 3 bases from J, with 12 bases in between. CDR3 coding DNA: TGTGCCAGTAGTATCGCAGGCGTCCCCAATCAGCCCCAGCATTTT. Its translation: CASSIAGVPNQPQHF.

About this clone: Other DNA sequences of this sample code for an identical CDR3. The CDR3, as DNA: TGTGCCAGCAGCTTACTAGCGGGTTCCTACGAGCAGTACTTC. Protein: CASSLLAGSYEQYF. The V and J genes are TRBV5-6 and TRBJ2-7, with 9 bases that match TRBD2. The CDR3 sequence is 14 residues long. V shed 2 bases and J 1 base; nucleotides not matched to a gene: 1. Germline V CDR1 and CDR2: SGHDT, YYEEEE.

This CDR3 is CASRGGGEETQYF. CDR3 bases: TGTGCCAGCAGAGGTGGCGGAGAAGAGACCCAGTACTTC. The chain recombines TRBV28 with TRBJ2-5; no reliable D call. Germline loops: CDR1 MDHEN, CDR2 SYDVKM. The CDR3 is made up of 13 amino acids. Trimming pared 6 bases from V and 3 bases from J, leaving 11 bases between.

The CDR3 loop reads CASSVGRGRHTDTQYF. CDR3 bases: TGTGCCAGCAGCGTCGGCCGCGGGCGGCACACAGATACGCAGTATTTT. The chain employs TRBV9 and TRBJ2-3, with D perhaps matching TRBD2 (5 bases). The CDR3 extends over 16 amino acids. V lost 2 bases and J lost 2, with 15 bases in between. In germline, CDR1 is SGDLS, CDR2 YYNGEE.

CDR3 sequence (DNA): TGTGCCAGCAATAGCGGGCGGAATGAGCAGTTCTTC. As protein: CASNSGRNEQFF. The chain joins TRBV28 to TRBJ2-1, with 7 nucleotides matching TRBD2. Germline V lookup: CDR1 MDHEN, CDR2 SYDVKM. The ends lost 7 bases at V and 7 bases at J; junction bases unmatched: 4. The CDR3 totals 12 residues. Full variable domain (outside the CDR3, taken from reference TRBV28 and TRBJ2-1): DVKVTQSSRYLVKRTGEKVFLECVQDMDHENMFWYRQDPGLGLRLIYFSYDVKMKEKGDIPEGYSVSREKKERFSLILESASTNQTSMYLCASNSGRNEQFFGPGTRLTVL.

The chain's CDR3 is CATSGGTSGSLNYEQYF. The CDR3 nucleotides are TGTGCCACCAGTGGGGGGACTAGCGGGAGTTTGAACTACGAGCAGTACTTC. This chain links TRBV24-1 with TRBJ2-7, with 14 positions matching TRBD2. With 5 bases clipped from V and 3 bases from J, the junction kept 8 bases outside the gene matches. Looked up from germline, CDR1 is KGHDR and CDR2 is SFDVKD. This CDR3 is 17 amino acids long.

The chain joins TRBV7-2 to TRBJ2-7, with D possibly being TRBD2 (5 bases). Germline V gene data show CDR1 as SGHTA and CDR2 as FQGNSA. This CDR3 spans 14 amino acids. The germline V and J ends were trimmed by 7 bases and 6 bases, with 19 bases remaining between them. The CDR3 DNA reads as TGTGCCAGCATGGTCTACCGGGATTTGGGCGAGCAGTACTTC. Translating gives CASMVYRDLGEQYF.

CDR3 sequence: CASRSRSGQVYNSPLHF. The CDR3 DNA sequence: TGTGCCAGCAGATCGCGGTCCGGACAGGTCTATAATTCACCCCTCCACTTT. The chain couples TRBV28 to TRBJ1-6, with 7 bases matching TRBD1. The J segment lost 3 bases and the V segment lost 6 bases, leaving 11 bases of the junction unmatched. The CDR3 covers 17 residues. The germline gives CDR1 MDHEN, CDR2 SYDVKM.

The rearrangement uses TRBV10-3 and TRBJ2-7; 7 nucleotides match TRBD1. The trim removed 2 bases at V and 0 bases at J, leaving 4 bases unmatched. CDR3 length equals 15 residues. The V gene's germline CDR1 is ENHRY and CDR2 SYGVKD. As DNA, the CDR3 is TGTGCCATCAGTGAGGGACAGGCAACCTCCTACGAGCAGTACTTC. It translates to CAISEGQATSYEQYF.

The chain carries TRBV5-6 and TRBJ2-6; 8 nucleotides align to TRBD1. Trimming removed 1 base from V and 3 bases from J; junction bases left unmatched: 6. CDR3 length equals 17 residues. Germline CDR1 is SGHDT and CDR2 is YYEEEE. The CDR3 loop reads CASSLKGQGGGANVLTF. CDR3 DNA sequence: TGTGCCAGCAGCTTGAAAGGACAGGGAGGTGGGGCCAACGTCCTGACTTTC.

The V call is TRBV9, the J call TRBJ2-1, with 8 bases aligning to TRBD2. Per the germline V gene, CDR1 is SGDLS and CDR2 is YYNGEE. The V segment lost 3 bases and the J segment 4 bases; nucleotides outside the gene matches: 6. The CDR3 length is 15 residues. For the CDR3, the DNA is TGTGCCAGCAGCGATACTAGCGGACGGTACAATGAGCAGTTCTTC. This gives the protein CASSDTSGRYNEQFF. The complete variable domain, with remaining parts taken from reference TRBV9 and TRBJ2-1, reads DSGVTQTPKHLITATGQRVTLRCSPRSGDLSVYWYQQSLDQGLQFLIQYYNGEERAKGNILERFSAQQFPDLHSELNLSSLELGDSALYFCASSDTSGRYNEQFFGPGTRLTVL.

This rearrangement joins TRBV6-5 to TRBJ2-7; TRBD2 matches 8 bases. The CDR3 extends over 15 amino acids. Trimming removed 7 bases from V and 2 bases from J; junction bases left unmatched: 10. CDR1 is MNHEY and CDR2 is SVGAGI in the germline V gene. The CDR3 here is CASKVPAGDTYEQYF. DNA of the CDR3: TGTGCCAGCAAGGTGCCAGCGGGAGACACCTACGAGCAGTACTTC.

The chain links TRBV3-1 (or the pseudogene TRBV3-2) to TRBJ1-5; D ambiguous. The CDR3 length is 16 residues. The ends were cut back, 4 bases at V and 0 bases at J, with 13 bases in the middle. CDR1 is LGHDT, CDR2 YNNKEL, per germline (reference sequence). For the CDR3, the DNA is TGTGCCAGCAGCCCCCGAGGGTACTATAGCAATCAGCCCCAGCATTTT. Its protein is CASSPRGYYSNQPQHF.

This clone was counted once. The rearrangement joins TRBV5-6 to TRBJ1-1, with D uncertain. V gave up 3 bases and J gave up 8 bases, with 8 bases separating them. Germline CDR1 and CDR2: SGHDT and YYEEEE. The CDR3 loop spans 11 amino acids. CDR3 DNA sequence: TGTGCCAGCAGCTCCGGGAGAGAAGCTTTCTTT. Translating it yields CASSSGREAFF.

A few counts support this clone. The V gene is TRBV5-6, the J gene TRBJ1-1; D gene uncertain. Germline CDR1 reads SGHDT; CDR2 reads YYEEEE. This CDR3 has 13 amino acids. The V end was cut by 4 bases, the J end by 5 bases, with 12 bases between. The CDR3 region is CASSHYRWTEAFF. For the CDR3, the DNA is TGTGCCAGCAGCCACTATCGGTGGACTGAAGCTTTCTTT.

In its sample, this clone was seen a few times. The chain joins TRBV28 to TRBJ1-5, with 7 bases aligning to TRBD1. J gave up 6 bases and V 6 bases, and 5 bases lay outside the gene matches. Germline values: CDR1 MDHEN, CDR2 SYDVKM. This CDR3 has 13 residues. The CDR3 region has the DNA TGTGCCAGCAGCCACAGGGGTGGTCAGCCCCAGCATTTT. This encodes CASSHRGGQPQHF.

The chain links TRBV5-5 to TRBJ1-5, with D possibly TRBD1 on 6 matching bases. V lost 3 bases and J 1 base, leaving 11 bases between the germline ends. CDR1 and CDR2 from the germline V gene are SGHKS and YYEKEE (reference sequence). This CDR3 contains 15 residues. The CDR3 reads CASSWARGSNQPQHF. CDR3 nucleotides: TGTGCCAGCAGCTGGGCCAGGGGAAGCAATCAGCCCCAGCATTTT.

This chain joins TRBV24-1 and TRBJ2-1; D gene uncertain. Germline values: CDR1 KGHDR, CDR2 SFDVKD. This CDR3 is 16 amino acids long. The V gene lost 3 bases and the J gene lost 8 bases, with 19 bases spanning the gap. The CDR3 protein is CATSDKQSQISDEQFF. The CDR3 DNA reads as TGTGCCACCAGTGATAAACAGTCTCAGATCTCCGATGAGCAGTTCTTC.

The chain carries TRBV5-1 and TRBJ1-1; D is ambiguous. In germline, CDR1 is SGHRS, CDR2 YFSETQ. The CDR3 is 14 residues long. V was shortened by 4 bases and J by 1 base, with 11 bases between the two germline ends. CDR3 region: CASSVSRGNTEAFF. In nucleotides, the CDR3 is TGCGCCAGCAGCGTGAGCCGCGGGAACACTGAAGCTTTCTTT. The full variable domain, in which reference TRBV5-1 and TRBJ1-1 provide the parts outside the CDR3, is KAGVTQTPRYLIKTRGQQVTLSCSPISGHRSVSWYQQTPGQGLQFLFEYFSETQRNKGNFPGRFSGRQFSNSRSEMNVSTLELGDSALYLCASSVSRGNTEAFFGQGTRLTVV.

The gene calls are TRBV28 and TRBJ2-1; TRBD2 matches 9 bases. This CDR3 comprises 16 residues. Germline V gene data show CDR1 as MDHEN and CDR2 as SYDVKM. V lost 2 bases to trimming and J lost 7 bases; unmatched junction nucleotides: 9. The CDR3 loop is CASSLDPAGGRNEQFF. In DNA, the CDR3 is TGTGCCAGCAGTTTAGATCCCGCGGGAGGGAGGAATGAGCAGTTCTTC.

The rearrangement links TRBV30 to TRBJ1-6, with 8 bases identical to TRBD1. With 3 bases clipped from V and 6 bases from J, the junction kept 7 bases outside the gene matches. Germline CDR1 and CDR2: GTSNPN and SVGIG (reference sequence). CDR3 size: 15 residues. The CDR3 DNA sequence: TGTGCCTGGAGCTTCCGGACAGGGACTAATTCACCCCTCCACTTT. Its translation is CAWSFRTGTNSPLHF.

The chain carries TRBV6-1 and TRBJ1-5; a weak D match, TRBD1 (6 bases). The germline V and J ends were trimmed by 2 bases and 3 bases, with 14 bases remaining between them. The CDR3 length is 16 residues. The V gene's germline CDR1 is MNHNS and CDR2 SASEGT. The CDR3 DNA is TGTGCCAGCAGTGAATTTACAGGGCGGAACAATCAGCCCCAGCATTTT. Translated: CASSEFTGRNNQPQHF.

This clone was counted once. V and J are TRBV30 and TRBJ1-2; no firm D call. Germline V CDR1 and CDR2: GTSNPN, SVGIG (reference sequence). This CDR3 is built from 11 residues. CDR3 region: CGREPNYGYTF. Here the CDR3 DNA reads TGTGGTCGGGAGCCTAACTATGGCTACACCTTC. Full variable domain (missing parts from reference TRBV30 and TRBJ1-2): SQTIHQWPATLVQPVGSPLSLECTVEGTSNPNLYWYRQAAGRGLQLLFYSVGIGQISSEVPQNLSASRPQDRQFILSSKKLLLSDSGFYLCGREPNYGYTFGSGTRLTVV.

This clone was detected a few times. The chain carries TRBV5-4 and TRBJ2-7, with D possibly being TRBD1 (5 bases). V shed 2 bases and J shed 6 bases, with 15 bases lying between them. Germline assignment: CDR1 SGHNT and CDR2 YYREEE (reference sequence). This CDR3 is built from 14 residues. The CDR3 protein is CASSLSLVGREQYF. The CDR3, as DNA: TGTGCCAGCAGCTTAAGTCTAGTGGGGCGCGAGCAGTACTTC.